The 22 T cell receptor beta chains given below trace back to one sample, sequenced in a study of human T cells and chemical hapten exposure (dated by TCRdb to the early 2020s). The library was built by means of RACE. TCRdb shows the sequencer as NextSeq 500. TCRdb handled the public reads itself, with Q25 trimming in fastp and clone calling in MiXCR, and kept productive beta chains. Each entry is one CDR3 protein sequence, shown with its most common DNA and genes. The sample records around 130,000 distinct CDR3 sequences, 8.5% to 9.5% of which are singletons. The ten largest make up around 1.9% of the sample. Interpreted using the paper, the time point label stands for: healthy volunteer bleed at 2 weeks. Total RNA was isolated from unfractionated whole blood collected in Tempus Blood RNA tubes. Sequencing was performed on whole blood. The receptors were gathered from a male donor in good health. Some clones in this sample may be carry-over from other donors' samples.

J is TRBJ1-1 and V is TRBV5-1, with D unclear. The CDR3 totals 12 residues. The germline V and J ends were trimmed by 5 bases and 7 bases, with 12 bases remaining between them. Germline V CDR1 and CDR2: SGHRS, YFSETQ. The CDR3 here is CASSFDGLEAFF. The CDR3 coding sequence is TGCGCCAGCAGTTTCGACGGCCTTGAAGCTTTCTTT.

This clonotype was detected a few times. This chain joins TRBV6-2 or TRBV6-3 and TRBJ2-7; D tentatively reads TRBD1 or TRBD2 (6 bases each). V lost 4 bases, J lost 5 bases, and 12 bases lay in between. The CDR3 is 13 amino acids. The germline V gene has CDR1 MNHEY and CDR2 SVGEGT. CDR3 nucleotide sequence: TGTGCCAGCAGTTTTCCGGGGGCGGACGAGCAGTACTTC. This codes for CASSFPGADEQYF.

This clonotype was observed a few times. V gene TRBV4-1 combines with J gene TRBJ1-2; D possibly corresponds to TRBD1 (6 bases). With 1 base removed from V and 2 bases from J, the gap between germline ends came to 8 bases. The CDR3 has 14 residues. CDR1 MGHRA and CDR2 YSYEKL come from the germline V gene. This chain's CDR3 is CASSQAQGNYGYTF. The CDR3 DNA is TGCGCCAGCAGCCAAGCACAGGGAAACTATGGCTACACCTTC.

At least ten counts were recorded for this clonotype. The chain is built from TRBV11-1 and TRBJ2-1; TRBD1 matches at 7 bases. The junction had 4 bases not matched to a gene; V was cut back by 1 base and J by 1 base. Germline values: CDR1 SGHAT, CDR2 FQDESV (reference sequence). This CDR3 comprises 16 residues. The CDR3 loop reads CASSLVEGASYNEQFF. The CDR3 DNA sequence: TGTGCCAGCAGCTTAGTAGAGGGGGCGTCCTACAATGAGCAGTTCTTC.

This clonotype was recorded at least ten times. The V and J genes are TRBV9 and TRBJ2-3; a weak D match, TRBD1 (6 bases). Germline CDR1 and CDR2: SGDLS and YYNGEE. V lost 0 bases and J lost 3, with 11 bases in between. The CDR3 is 15 residues long. CDR3 residues: CASSVGQGWTDTQYF. CDR3 sequence (DNA): TGTGCCAGCAGCGTAGGGCAGGGGTGGACAGATACGCAGTATTTT. The variable domain in full, completed from reference TRBV9 and TRBJ2-3, reads DSGVTQTPKHLITATGQRVTLRCSPRSGDLSVYWYQQSLDQGLQFLIQYYNGEERAKGNILERFSAQQFPDLHSELNLSSLELGDSALYFCASSVGQGWTDTQYFGPGTRLTVL.

This clonotype was recorded many times. V usage is TRBV7-9 and J usage is TRBJ2-5; possible D gene TRBD1, 5 bases. Germline V gives CDR1 SEHNR, CDR2 FQNEAQ (reference sequence). There are 17 residues in the CDR3. Deletions cut 5 bases from V and 5 bases from J, with 24 bases between. CDR3 sequence reads: CASSLKGRALTEETQYF. The CDR3, as DNA: TGTGCCAGCAGCCTAAAGGGCAGGGCCCTTACGGAGGAGACCCAGTACTTC.

This clonotype was observed a handful of times. The genes are TRBV20-1 and TRBJ1-4; D gene ambiguous. CDR3 size: 13 residues. Germline values: CDR1 DFQATT, CDR2 SNEGSKA (reference sequence). V was clipped by 5 bases and J by 4 bases, with 11 bases between them. The CDR3, as DNA: TGCAGTGCTCAAACCGGAAGTAATGAAAAACTGTTTTTT. It codes for CSAQTGSNEKLFF.

The chain employs TRBV12-3 or TRBV12-4 and TRBJ2-7, with D possibly TRBD1 on 6 matching bases. The CDR3 loop spans 15 amino acids. Trimming removed 3 bases from V and 4 bases from J, with 16 bases in between. CDR3 residues: CASSLAQGLVYEQYF. CDR3 sequence (DNA): TGTGCCAGCAGTTTGGCACAGGGATTGGTTTACGAGCAGTACTTC.

This clonotype came up many times. The J gene is TRBJ2-3, the V gene TRBV7-7, with TRBD2 matching over 9 bases. V shed 1 base and J 4 bases; nucleotides not matched to a gene: 9. The germline gives CDR1 SSHAT, CDR2 FNYEAQ (reference sequence). This CDR3 region has 17 residues. In DNA, the CDR3 is TGTGCCAGCAGCTTAGGCCCTAGCGGGGACGGGGCAGATACGCAGTATTTT. It yields the protein CASSLGPSGDGADTQYF.

This clonotype was detected only a few times. The CDR3 spells CSFKGQGAALMNTEAFF. The DNA for the CDR3 is TGCAGCTTTAAAGGGCAGGGGGCTGCTCTTATGAACACTGAAGCTTTCTTT. V usage is TRBV20-1 and J usage is TRBJ1-1; 8 bases align to TRBD1. Germline CDR1 reads DFQATT; CDR2 reads SNEGSKA (reference sequence). The CDR3 covers 17 residues.

This clonotype was seen more than once but under ten times. V is TRBV20-1 and J is TRBJ2-7, with 8 bases aligning to TRBD2. The CDR3 is 15 residues long. Per germline, CDR1 DFQATT and CDR2 SNEGSKA (reference sequence). The V and J ends lost 6 bases and 4 bases, in that order; junction bases with no gene match: 14. The CDR3: CSATPGGGSDYEQYF. CDR3 in DNA: TGCAGTGCCACACCCGGGGGGGGGTCGGATTACGAGCAGTACTTC.

This clonotype was found many times. The chain recombines TRBV10-3 with TRBJ2-3; 10 bases fit TRBD2. The CDR3 loop spans 15 amino acids. Trimming took 7 bases from V and 2 from J; bases not matched to a gene: 6. Germline CDR1 reads ENHRY; CDR2 reads SYGVKD. The CDR3 DNA reads as TGTGCCATCACCGAAGCGGGAGGGACCACAGATACGCAGTATTTT. Translation gives CAITEAGGTTDTQYF.

This clonotype has a handful of counts. V is TRBV5-5 and J is TRBJ1-1, with TRBD1 identical over 7 bases. There are 14 residues in the CDR3. Germline V CDR1 and CDR2: SGHKS, YYEKEE (reference sequence). V dropped 2 bases and J dropped 10; count of bases not matched to a gene: 11. CDR3 residues: CASSFFDRVLGAFF. In nucleotides, the CDR3 is TGTGCCAGCAGCTTTTTCGACAGGGTGTTGGGAGCTTTCTTT. Full variable domain (remainder filled in from reference TRBV5-5 and TRBJ1-1): DAGVTQSPTHLIKTRGQQVTLRCSPISGHKSVSWYQQVLGQGPQFIFQYYEKEERGRGNFPDRFSARQFPNYSSELNVNALLLGDSALYLCASSFFDRVLGAFFGQGTRLTVV.

A word on this clonotype: Given a much more abundant clone one base away, this may be a read error. Here the CDR3 DNA reads TGTGTCAGCAGCTTGGTTAGTCACGGGTACAATGAGCAGTTCTTC. Protein product: CVSSLVSHGYNEQFF. The chain recombines TRBV5-6 with TRBJ2-1; D not resolved. The length of the CDR3 is 15 residues. Germline assignment: CDR1 SGHDT and CDR2 YYEEEE.

Only a few counts were recorded for this clonotype. The chain uses TRBV20-1 and TRBJ2-3; 16 bases align to TRBD2. The junction had 1 base not matched to a gene; V was cut back by 3 bases and J by 1 base. This CDR3 spans 16 amino acids. The germline V gene encodes CDR1 DFQATT and CDR2 SNEGSKA (reference sequence). The CDR3 DNA reads as TGCAGTGCTAGTGGGACTAGCGGGGGGGGCACAGATACGCAGTATTTT. It encodes CSASGTSGGGTDTQYF.

This clonotype appeared a few times. This sequence joins TRBV18 and TRBJ1-4, with unresolved D. The germline V gene has CDR1 KGHSH and CDR2 LQKENI. This CDR3 region has 13 residues. Trimming removed 5 bases at V and 5 bases at J, with 9 bases between. This chain's CDR3 is CASSTDMNEKLFF. In DNA, the CDR3 is TGTGCCAGCTCAACCGACATGAATGAAAAACTGTTTTTT.

This clonotype was detected only a few times. The chain links TRBV12-5 to TRBJ2-7, with 7 bases lining up with TRBD1. The CDR3 has 13 amino acids. Trimming removed 4 bases from V and 4 bases from J; junction bases left unmatched: 4. Germline V gene data show CDR1 as LGHNT and CDR2 as FRNRAP. CDR3 region: CASGSGQLYEQYF. For the CDR3, the DNA is TGTGCTAGTGGTTCGGGACAGCTATACGAGCAGTACTTC. Full variable domain (missing parts from reference TRBV12-5 and TRBJ2-7): DARVTQTPRHKVTEMGQEVTMRCQPILGHNTVFWYRQTMMQGLELLAYFRNRAPLDDSGMPKDRFSAEMPDATLATLKIQPSEPRDSAVYFCASGSGQLYEQYFGPGTRLTVT.

This clonotype was detected a few times. J is TRBJ1-5 and V is TRBV5-1; the D gene is possibly TRBD1 (5 bases). The V and J ends lost 4 bases and 4 bases respectively, with 15 bases between them. The CDR3 is made up of 15 amino acids. Germline CDR1 and CDR2: SGHRS and YFSETQ. This CDR3 is CASSPVAGSNQPQHF. The CDR3 region has the DNA TGCGCCAGCAGCCCCGTGGCAGGGTCTAATCAGCCCCAGCATTTT.

This clonotype was counted many times. This chain connects TRBV20-1 to TRBJ2-7; the match to TRBD2 covers 8 bases. Germline CDR1 and CDR2: DFQATT and SNEGSKA (reference sequence). Losses at the gene ends were 3 bases for V and 4 bases for J; bases not matched to a gene: 11. The CDR3 totals 15 residues. The CDR3 reads CSASRRASGFYEQYF. In DNA, the CDR3 is TGCAGTGCTAGTCGTCGGGCTAGCGGGTTTTACGAGCAGTACTTC.

V is TRBV20-1 and J is TRBJ2-7; 7 bases align to TRBD2. Germline loops: CDR1 DFQATT, CDR2 SNEGSKA (reference sequence). The CDR3 is 14 amino acids. With V trimmed by 6 bases and J by 0 bases, 8 bases remained unmatched. The CDR3 sequence is CSASREASSYEQYF. Here the CDR3 DNA reads TGCAGTGCCAGTCGGGAGGCAAGCTCCTACGAGCAGTACTTC.

There are many counts of this clonotype. The rearrangement joins TRBV10-2 to TRBJ1-1; D ambiguous. Germline V gives CDR1 WSHSY, CDR2 SAAADI. This CDR3 has 13 residues. Trimming pared 6 bases from V and 4 bases from J, leaving 12 bases between. CDR3 loop: CASRNQEGTEAFF. CDR3 bases: TGCGCCAGCAGAAATCAGGAGGGCACTGAAGCTTTCTTT.

This clonotype was observed many times. This chain uses TRBV3-1 with TRBJ2-5, with D tentatively TRBD2 (5 bases). V lost 0 bases and J lost 7, with 9 bases in between. Per the germline V gene, CDR1 is LGHDT and CDR2 is YNNKEL (reference sequence). CDR3 length: 13 residues. The CDR3 nucleotides are TGTGCCAGCAGCCAAGATACTAGTGGGACCCAGTACTTC. Encoded protein: CASSQDTSGTQYF.